These 29 T cell receptor beta chains share one sample of origin, sequenced in a study of tumor T cells in aggressive B-cell lymphoma. The method was immunoSEQ multiplex PCR; TCRdb's version includes in-frame clones alone and lacks a portion of them. This sample has 9,000 or so clones; roughly 81% occur once, and the top ten carry around 3.3%. Sequencing used tumor tissue. Every receptor here comes from an adult with diffuse large B cell lymphoma.

This sequence joins TRBV6-6 and TRBJ1-2, with a tentative D call TRBD1 (5 bases). V lost 6 bases and J lost 1, with 6 bases in between. Germline loops: CDR1 MNHNY, CDR2 SVGAGI (reference sequence). The CDR3 runs 12 residues. The CDR3 loop reads CASRQVNYGYTF. The CDR3 DNA reads as TGTGCCAGCAGACAGGTTAACTATGGCTACACCTTC.

CDR3 region: CASSESAGPSRTGELFF. The CDR3 bases are TGTGCCAGCAGTGAATCTGCAGGCCCCAGTAGAACCGGGGAGCTGTTTTTT. The chain has TRBV2 and TRBJ2-2; D is unresolved. This CDR3 spans 17 amino acids. V was cut by 2 bases and J by 5 bases, with 18 bases left in between. Germline V gene data show CDR1 as SNHLY and CDR2 as FYNNEI.

The chain uses TRBV5-1 and TRBJ2-3, with a weak D call TRBD1 (5 bases). There are 13 residues in the CDR3. Trimming left V 4 bases short and J 4 bases short, with 10 bases between. Germline CDR1 and CDR2: SGHRS and YFSETQ. The CDR3 is CASSNPTADTQYF. The CDR3 DNA reads as TGCGCCAGCAGCAACCCGACAGCAGATACGCAGTATTTT.

This rearrangement joins TRBV2 to TRBJ2-1; 7 bases match TRBD1. The V segment lost 6 bases and the J segment 3 bases; nucleotides outside the gene matches: 8. The CDR3 length is 15 residues. Looked up from germline, CDR1 is SNHLY and CDR2 is FYNNEI. CDR3 nucleotide sequence: TGTGCCAGCAGAACTACCGGGACAGACTACAATGAGCAGTTCTTC. Encoded protein: CASRTTGTDYNEQFF.

This clone was seen only once. The chain links TRBV4-3 to TRBJ1-2; 9 nucleotides align to TRBD1. V shed 3 bases, J shed 8 bases, and the junction held 7 bases outside the gene matches. Germline CDR1 reads LGHNA; CDR2 reads YSLEER. The CDR3 length is 14 residues. The CDR3 region is CASSQVGTGSGYTF. The CDR3 DNA sequence: TGCGCCAGCAGCCAGGTGGGGACAGGGTCCGGCTACACCTTC.

This rearrangement joins TRBV7-2 to TRBJ1-3; D is ambiguous. The CDR3 length is 16 residues. V gave up 2 bases and J gave up 1 base, with 12 bases separating them. The germline V gene has CDR1 SGHTA and CDR2 FQGNSA. The CDR3 DNA reads TGTGCCAGCAGCTTACACGCCCTAGTATCTGGAAACACCATATATTTT. Amino acid sequence: CASSLHALVSGNTIYF.

This chain uses TRBV5-4 with TRBJ2-7, with D possibly matching TRBD1 (6 bases). The V end was cut by 2 bases, the J end by 2 bases, with 11 bases between. The CDR3 consists of 14 residues. The V gene's germline CDR1 is SGHNT and CDR2 YYREEE (reference sequence). In DNA, the CDR3 is TGTGCCAGCAGCTTTGGACAGAGGACCTACGAGCAGTACTTC. Protein product: CASSFGQRTYEQYF.

To note about this clone: The sample has other DNA sequences that encode this CDR3 too. The V and J genes are TRBV4-3 and TRBJ1-2, with 12 positions matching TRBD1. Per the germline V gene, CDR1 is LGHNA and CDR2 is YSLEER. This CDR3 spans 17 amino acids. After removal of 1 base from V and 7 bases from J, the junction contained 10 bases not matched to a gene. For the CDR3, the DNA is TGCGCCAGCAGCCAAGGAACACCGGGACAGGGGGCAGGTGGCTACACCTTC. As protein: CASSQGTPGQGAGGYTF.

The chain carries TRBV28 and TRBJ1-1; 9 bases agree with TRBD1. The V gene end was trimmed by 6 bases and the J gene end by 8 bases; junction bases not matched to a gene: 10. Germline CDR1 is MDHEN and CDR2 is SYDVKM. The CDR3 is made up of 14 amino acids. The CDR3 protein is CASSRTGELSEAFF. The CDR3 DNA reads as TGTGCCAGCAGCCGGACAGGGGAACTTTCCGAAGCTTTCTTT.

The J gene is TRBJ2-7, the V gene TRBV6-5, with a possible D match to TRBD2 (5 bases). The CDR3 consists of 13 residues. CDR1 and CDR2 (germline): MNHEY, SVGAGI. V lost 6 bases, J lost 4 bases, and 13 bases lay in between. CDR3 residues: CASRKGREYEQYF. The CDR3 nucleotides read TGTGCCAGCAGAAAAGGACGGGAATACGAGCAGTACTTC.

The chain links TRBV6-5 to TRBJ1-2; D remains unclear. V was cut by 6 bases and J by 4 bases, with 12 bases left in between. This CDR3 spans 13 amino acids. CDR1 and CDR2 (germline): MNHEY, SVGAGI. Here the CDR3 reads CASSPGRSYGYTF. The CDR3 DNA is TGTGCCAGCAGCCCTGGGAGAAGCTATGGCTACACCTTC.

The CDR3 loop reads CASSSSDRYNSPLHF. The CDR3 DNA sequence: TGTGCCAGCAGTTCGTCGGACAGATATAATTCACCCCTCCACTTT. The V and J genes are TRBV27 and TRBJ1-6; possibly TRBD1 for D (6 bases). V was trimmed by 4 bases and J by 4 bases, leaving 11 bases between them. The length of the CDR3 is 15 residues. Germline V CDR1 and CDR2: MNHEY, SMNVEV (reference sequence).

The chain combines TRBV2 with TRBJ2-4; 11 bases fit TRBD2. CDR1 and CDR2 from the germline V gene are SNHLY and FYNNEI. V lost 3 bases and J lost 9; bases outside the gene matches: 1. The CDR3 loop spans 13 amino acids. For the CDR3, the DNA is TGTGCCAGCAGTGATCTAGCGGGGGGCATTCAGTACTTC. It encodes CASSDLAGGIQYF.

The chain recombines TRBV15 with TRBJ1-1; tentatively, D is TRBD1 (6 bases). Trimming removed 4 bases from V and 0 bases from J, with 18 bases in between. The V gene's germline CDR1 is LNHNV and CDR2 YYDKDF (reference sequence). This CDR3 contains 17 residues. The CDR3 sequence: CATSKPPDRLMNTEAFF. The CDR3, as DNA: TGTGCCACCAGCAAACCCCCAGACAGGCTTATGAACACTGAAGCTTTCTTT.

This clone was seen a handful of times. The V gene is TRBV5-1, the J gene TRBJ2-5, with TRBD1 as a possible D gene (6 bases). V was pared by 4 bases and J by 3 bases, with 22 bases between. Germline assignment: CDR1 SGHRS and CDR2 YFSETQ. The CDR3 length is 17 residues. The CDR3 protein is CASSLQAVTTGEETQYF. The DNA for the CDR3 is TGCGCCAGCAGCCTCCAAGCTGTTACGACAGGCGAAGAGACCCAGTACTTC.

The gene calls are TRBV9 and TRBJ2-3; 11 bases map to TRBD2. This CDR3 is built from 16 residues. In germline, CDR1 is SGDLS, CDR2 YYNGEE. Losses at the gene ends were 6 bases for V and 6 bases for J; bases not matched to a gene: 12. The CDR3 is CASNAGTSGMSDTQYF. CDR3 DNA: TGTGCCAGCAACGCCGGGACTAGCGGCATGAGCGATACGCAGTATTTT.

This rearrangement joins TRBV28 to TRBJ1-1; 7 bases line up with TRBD1. Unmatched junction bases numbered 9, after V lost 5 bases and J lost 0 bases. The CDR3 has 16 residues. Germline CDR1 and CDR2: MDHEN and SYDVKM. CDR3 in DNA: TGTGCCAGCAGTCCACCTGAGACAGGGTTGAACACTGAAGCTTTCTTT. Its translation: CASSPPETGLNTEAFF.

The CDR3 protein is CASSLDIDRRNSPLHF. The CDR3 nucleotides read TGTGCCAGCAGCTTGGATATTGACAGGAGAAATTCACCCCTCCACTTT. The chain recombines TRBV5-4 with TRBJ1-6; TRBD1 might be the D (6 bases). This CDR3 region has 16 residues. Trimming removed 0 bases from V and 7 bases from J, with 14 bases in between. Germline CDR1 SGHNT, CDR2 YYREEE (reference sequence).

This clone has only a few counts. V is TRBV6-5 and J is TRBJ2-3; no clear D gene. Looked up from germline, CDR1 is MNHEY and CDR2 is SVGAGI. The V end was cut by 6 bases, the J end by 2 bases, with 12 bases between. There are 14 residues in the CDR3. This CDR3 reads CASSRALATDTQYF. The CDR3, as DNA: TGTGCCAGCAGCCGCGCGCTCGCCACAGATACGCAGTATTTT.

The chain combines TRBV7-2 with TRBJ2-1; D is perhaps TRBD1 (6 bases). With 2 bases removed from V and 6 bases from J, the gap between germline ends came to 8 bases. Germline CDR1 SGHTA, CDR2 FQGNSA. CDR3 length: 13 residues. CDR3 sequence reads: CASSLSRGNEQFF. In DNA, the CDR3 is TGTGCCAGCAGCTTATCCAGGGGCAATGAGCAGTTCTTC.

The J gene is TRBJ2-2, the V gene TRBV7-2; D gene ambiguous. V was clipped by 1 base and J by 4 bases, with 7 bases between them. This CDR3 comprises 14 residues. From germline, CDR1 is SGHTA and CDR2 FQGNSA. The CDR3 protein is CASSLGRSTGELFF. CDR3 nucleotide sequence: TGTGCCAGCAGCTTAGGGAGAAGCACCGGGGAGCTGTTTTTT.

The chain is built from TRBV9 and TRBJ2-3; the D is unclear. Germline V CDR1 and CDR2: SGDLS, YYNGEE. This CDR3 has 13 amino acids. Trimming shortened V by 1 base and J by 4 bases, and 7 bases separated the two germline ends. For the CDR3, the DNA is TGTGCCAGCAGCGTACAAACATCAGATACGCAGTATTTT. This encodes CASSVQTSDTQYF.

This rearrangement joins TRBV15 to TRBJ1-2; D is uncertain. There are 16 residues in the CDR3. Germline CDR1 LNHNV, CDR2 YYDKDF (reference sequence). The ends were cut back, 1 base at V and 2 bases at J, with 14 bases in the middle. The CDR3 DNA follows: TGTGCCACCAGCAGAGGGGAGAAATTGGAGAACTATGGCTACACCTTC. It is translated as CATSRGEKLENYGYTF.

The chain employs TRBV6-5 and TRBJ2-6; D not certain. The germline V gene encodes CDR1 MNHEY and CDR2 SVGAGI. The CDR3 has 13 residues. Trimming cost V 8 bases and J 6 bases, with 11 bases left between them. CDR3: CASRLLQANVLTF. The CDR3, as DNA: TGTGCCAGCCGCTTACTACAGGCCAACGTCCTGACTTTC.

The V and J genes are TRBV7-9 and TRBJ2-2, with D maybe TRBD2 (6 bases). V shed 5 bases and J shed 3 bases, with 10 bases lying between them. The CDR3 runs to 14 residues. The V gene's germline CDR1 is SEHNR and CDR2 FQNEAQ (reference sequence). As DNA, the CDR3 is TGTGCCAGCAGCCCGACTAGGGACACCGGGGAGCTGTTTTTT. This encodes CASSPTRDTGELFF.

Only a few counts were recorded for this clone. The chain links TRBV4-1 to TRBJ2-3; 7 bases line up with TRBD2. V shed 5 bases, J shed 6 bases, and the junction held 11 bases outside the gene matches. Germline CDR1 and CDR2: MGHRA and YSYEKL. The CDR3 loop spans 15 amino acids. The CDR3 sequence is CASSRVAGVPDTQYF. CDR3 coding DNA: TGCGCCAGCAGCAGAGTGGCGGGGGTCCCCGATACGCAGTATTTT.

The gene calls are TRBV5-4 and TRBJ2-3; 7 nucleotides align to TRBD1. Trimming removed 4 bases from V and 6 bases from J; junction bases left unmatched: 8. CDR3 length equals 14 residues. Germline V CDR1 and CDR2: SGHNT, YYREEE (reference sequence). The CDR3 nucleotides read TGTGCCAGCAGCGCCATGACAGGGTCCGATACGCAGTATTTT. Translation: CASSAMTGSDTQYF. The variable domain in full, with the rest retrieved from reference TRBV5-4 and TRBJ2-3, is ETGVTQSPTHLIKTRGQQVTLRCSSQSGHNTVSWYQQALGQGPQFIFQYYREEENGRGNFPPRFSGLQFPNYSSELNVNALELDDSALYLCASSAMTGSDTQYFGPGTRLTVL.

V usage is TRBV6-5 and J usage is TRBJ1-3, with D hard to call. The germline V and J ends were trimmed by 8 bases and 0 bases, with 8 bases remaining between them. The CDR3 contains 13 residues. The V gene's germline CDR1 is MNHEY and CDR2 SVGAGI. CDR3 region: CASRGSSGNTIYF. The CDR3 DNA reads TGTGCCAGCCGAGGGTCCTCTGGAAACACCATATATTTT.

V usage is TRBV18 and J usage is TRBJ1-3; maybe TRBD1 (6 bases). V dropped 6 bases and J dropped 0 bases, with 15 bases sitting between them. The CDR3 has 16 amino acids. Germline V lookup: CDR1 KGHSH, CDR2 LQKENI. The CDR3 is CASSPKTGDSGNTIYF. CDR3 in DNA: TGTGCCAGCTCCCCGAAGACAGGCGACTCTGGAAACACCATATATTTT.